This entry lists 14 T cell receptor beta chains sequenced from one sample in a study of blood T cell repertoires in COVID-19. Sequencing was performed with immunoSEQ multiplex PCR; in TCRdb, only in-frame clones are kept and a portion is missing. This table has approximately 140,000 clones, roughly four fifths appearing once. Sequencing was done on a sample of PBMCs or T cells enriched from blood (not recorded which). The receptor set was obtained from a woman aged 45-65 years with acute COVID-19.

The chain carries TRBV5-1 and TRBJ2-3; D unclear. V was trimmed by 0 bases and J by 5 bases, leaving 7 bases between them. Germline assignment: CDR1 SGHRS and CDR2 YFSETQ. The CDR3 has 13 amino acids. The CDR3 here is CASSLGPGDTQYF. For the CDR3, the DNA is TGCGCCAGCAGCTTGGGTCCGGGAGATACGCAGTATTTT.

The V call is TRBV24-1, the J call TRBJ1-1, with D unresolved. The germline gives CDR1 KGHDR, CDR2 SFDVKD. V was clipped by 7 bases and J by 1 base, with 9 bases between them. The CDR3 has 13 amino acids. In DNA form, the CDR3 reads TGTGCCACCAGGTTCGGTACGAACACTGAAGCTTTCTTT. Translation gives CATRFGTNTEAFF.

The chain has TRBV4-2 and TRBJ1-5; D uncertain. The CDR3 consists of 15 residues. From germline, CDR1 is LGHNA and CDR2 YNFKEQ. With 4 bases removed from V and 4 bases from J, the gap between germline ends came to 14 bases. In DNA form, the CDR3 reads TGTGCCAGCAGCCCAAACAGTGGACTTAATCAGCCCCAGCATTTT. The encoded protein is CASSPNSGLNQPQHF.

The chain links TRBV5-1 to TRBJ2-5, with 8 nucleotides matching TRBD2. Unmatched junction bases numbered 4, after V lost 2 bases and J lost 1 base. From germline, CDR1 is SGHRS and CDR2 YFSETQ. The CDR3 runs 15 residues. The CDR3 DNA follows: TGCGCCAGCAGCTTAAGCGGGACTAGCCAAGAGACCCAGTACTTC. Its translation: CASSLSGTSQETQYF. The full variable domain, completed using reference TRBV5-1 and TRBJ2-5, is KAGVTQTPRYLIKTRGQQVTLSCSPISGHRSVSWYQQTPGQGLQFLFEYFSETQRNKGNFPGRFSGRQFSNSRSEMNVSTLELGDSALYLCASSLSGTSQETQYFGPGTRLLVL.

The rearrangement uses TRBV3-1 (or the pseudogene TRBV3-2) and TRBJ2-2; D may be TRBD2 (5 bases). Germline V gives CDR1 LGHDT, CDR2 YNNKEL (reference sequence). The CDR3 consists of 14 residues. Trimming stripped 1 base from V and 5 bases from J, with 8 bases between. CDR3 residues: CASSQVRLTGELFF. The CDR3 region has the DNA TGTGCCAGCAGCCAAGTAAGACTAACCGGGGAGCTGTTTTTT.

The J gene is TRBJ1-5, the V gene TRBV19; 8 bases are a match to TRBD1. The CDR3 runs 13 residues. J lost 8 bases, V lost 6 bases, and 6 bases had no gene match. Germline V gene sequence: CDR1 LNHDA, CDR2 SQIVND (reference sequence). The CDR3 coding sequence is TGTGCCAGTAGGAGGACAGGGCCGGAGCCCCAGCATTTT. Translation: CASRRTGPEPQHF.

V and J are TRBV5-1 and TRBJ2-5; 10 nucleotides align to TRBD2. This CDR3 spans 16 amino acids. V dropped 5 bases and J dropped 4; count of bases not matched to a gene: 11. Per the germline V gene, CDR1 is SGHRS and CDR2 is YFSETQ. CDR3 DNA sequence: TGCGCCAGCAGTACTACTGTAGCGGGAGGACGAGAGACCCAGTACTTC. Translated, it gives CASSTTVAGGRETQYF.

In DNA, the CDR3 is TGTGCCAGCAGCTTCGGACAGGGCGAAGATACGCAGTATTTT. Amino acid sequence: CASSFGQGEDTQYF. The gene calls are TRBV7-9 and TRBJ2-3, with TRBD1 matching 8 bases. Germline V lookup: CDR1 SEHNR, CDR2 FQNEAQ (reference sequence). There are 14 residues in the CDR3. With V trimmed by 3 bases and J by 5 bases, 4 bases remained unmatched.

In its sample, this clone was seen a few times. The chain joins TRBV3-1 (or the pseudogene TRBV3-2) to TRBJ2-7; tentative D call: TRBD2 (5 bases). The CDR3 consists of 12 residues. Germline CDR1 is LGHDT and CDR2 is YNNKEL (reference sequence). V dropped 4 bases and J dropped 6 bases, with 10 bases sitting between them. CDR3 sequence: CASSPESGEQYF. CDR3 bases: TGTGCCAGCAGCCCTGAGAGCGGCGAGCAGTACTTC.

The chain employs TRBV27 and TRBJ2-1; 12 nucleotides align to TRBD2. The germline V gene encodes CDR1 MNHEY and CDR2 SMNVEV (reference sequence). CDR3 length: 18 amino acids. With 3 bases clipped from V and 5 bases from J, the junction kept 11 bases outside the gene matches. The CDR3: CASSFLRLAGERDNEQFF. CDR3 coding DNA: TGTGCCAGCAGTTTCCTTAGACTAGCGGGAGAACGGGACAATGAGCAGTTCTTC.

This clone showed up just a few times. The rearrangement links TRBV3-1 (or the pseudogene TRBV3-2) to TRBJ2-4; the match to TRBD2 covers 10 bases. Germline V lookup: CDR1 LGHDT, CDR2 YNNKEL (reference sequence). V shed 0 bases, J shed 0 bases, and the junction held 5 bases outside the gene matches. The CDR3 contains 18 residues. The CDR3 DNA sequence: TGTGCCAGCAGCCAAGATGGACTAGCGGTCATAGCCAAAAACATTCAGTACTTC. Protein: CASSQDGLAVIAKNIQYF.

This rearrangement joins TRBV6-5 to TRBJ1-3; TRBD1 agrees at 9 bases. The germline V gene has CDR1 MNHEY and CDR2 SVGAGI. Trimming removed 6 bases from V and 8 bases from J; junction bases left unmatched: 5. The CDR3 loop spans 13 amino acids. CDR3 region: CASRGTGRDTIYF. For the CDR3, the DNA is TGTGCCAGCAGAGGGACAGGGCGGGACACCATATATTTT.

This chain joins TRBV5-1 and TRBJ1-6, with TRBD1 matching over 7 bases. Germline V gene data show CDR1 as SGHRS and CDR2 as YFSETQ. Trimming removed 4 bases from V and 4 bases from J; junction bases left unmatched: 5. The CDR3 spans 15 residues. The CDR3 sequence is CASSPGTEYNSPLHF. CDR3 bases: TGCGCCAGCAGCCCCGGGACAGAATATAATTCACCCCTCCACTTT.

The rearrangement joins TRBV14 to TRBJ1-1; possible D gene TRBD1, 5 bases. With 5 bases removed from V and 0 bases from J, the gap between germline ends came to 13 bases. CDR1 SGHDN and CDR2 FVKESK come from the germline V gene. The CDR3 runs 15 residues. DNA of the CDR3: TGTGCCAGCAGCGCTCAATCGACAGTGAACACTGAAGCTTTCTTT. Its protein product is CASSAQSTVNTEAFF.